Below, 18 T cell receptor beta chains from the same sample are listed, as sequenced in a study of early stage breast cancer tumors. Clones were read by immunoSEQ multiplex PCR, and TCRdb kept only the in-frame ones, dropping some. The sample carries about 72,000 clones, roughly 80% recorded once. Sample: blood. The origin of the receptors is a person in their sixties with breast cancer.

The chain has TRBV5-1 and TRBJ2-2; 9 nucleotides agree with TRBD2. The V segment lost 4 bases and the J segment 6 bases; nucleotides outside the gene matches: 13. The CDR3 is 17 amino acids. The germline gives CDR1 SGHRS, CDR2 YFSETQ. The CDR3 loop is CASSPARGAGGPGELFF. CDR3 coding DNA: TGCGCCAGCAGCCCGGCCCGGGGAGCGGGGGGTCCCGGGGAGCTGTTTTTT.

The DNA for the CDR3 is TGTGCCAGCAGAGGGACTAGCGGACAAGAGACCCAGTACTTC. It codes for CASRGTSGQETQYF. The chain is built from TRBV2 and TRBJ2-5; 11 bases fit TRBD2. J was trimmed by 2 bases and V by 6 bases; bases with no gene match: 2. CDR3 length equals 14 residues. Germline V gene lookup returns CDR1 SNHLY and CDR2 FYNNEI.

The gene calls are TRBV10-3 and TRBJ1-1; unclear D gene. Germline V gives CDR1 ENHRY, CDR2 SYGVKD. Trimming shortened V by 1 base and J by 4 bases, and 7 bases separated the two germline ends. The CDR3 consists of 13 residues. The CDR3: CAISELGITEAFF. The CDR3 coding sequence is TGTGCCATCAGTGAGTTGGGCATCACTGAAGCTTTCTTT.

The V and J genes are TRBV9 and TRBJ2-1, with D unresolved. Germline CDR1 SGDLS, CDR2 YYNGEE. This CDR3 has 17 residues. V lost 1 base, J lost 0 bases, and 14 bases lay in between. The CDR3 loop reads CASSVIWLPGSYNEQFF. CDR3 nucleotides: TGTGCCAGCAGCGTAATCTGGCTCCCCGGCTCCTACAATGAGCAGTTCTTC.

This chain connects TRBV5-4 to TRBJ1-1, with D unresolved. With 3 bases removed from V and 0 bases from J, the gap between germline ends came to 18 bases. CDR3 size: 17 residues. Germline CDR1 SGHNT, CDR2 YYREEE (reference sequence). CDR3 loop: CASSSLAVQALNTEAFF. As DNA, the CDR3 is TGTGCCAGCAGCTCTCTTGCCGTGCAGGCCCTGAACACTGAAGCTTTCTTT.

This clone has just one count. This sequence joins TRBV27 and TRBJ2-3; D remains unclear. Trimming took off 0 bases at V and 4 bases at J, with 8 bases between the two ends. Germline CDR1 MNHEY, CDR2 SMNVEV (reference sequence). The CDR3 extends over 14 amino acids. The CDR3 reads CASSLSIAADTQYF. The CDR3 DNA is TGTGCCAGCAGTTTATCGATAGCAGCAGATACGCAGTATTTT.

The count of this clone is one. CDR3 protein: CASTSGAGTEAFF. The CDR3 DNA reads as TGTGCCAGTACGTCAGGGGCGGGAACTGAAGCTTTCTTT. This chain connects TRBV19 to TRBJ1-1; D perhaps matches TRBD1 (6 bases). The CDR3 contains 13 residues. The ends were cut back, 7 bases at V and 5 bases at J, with 14 bases in the middle. CDR1 is LNHDA, CDR2 SQIVND, per germline (reference sequence). The entire variable domain, with the rest obtained from reference TRBV19 and TRBJ1-1, is as follows: DGGITQSPKYLFRKEGQNVTLSCEQNLNHDAMYWYRQDPGQGLRLIYYSQIVNDFQKGDIAEGYSVSREKKESFPLTVTSAQKNPTAFYLCASTSGAGTEAFFGQGTRLTVV.

This chain links TRBV18 with TRBJ1-3; a weak D match, TRBD1 (6 bases). Trimming cost V 6 bases and J 6 bases, with 18 bases left between them. This CDR3 comprises 15 residues. Germline V lookup: CDR1 KGHSH, CDR2 LQKENI. The CDR3 spells CASSRRGPPENTIYF. CDR3 DNA: TGTGCCAGCTCCCGCAGGGGACCCCCGGAAAACACCATATATTTT. Full variable domain (missing parts from reference TRBV18 and TRBJ1-3): NAGVMQNPRHLVRRRGQEARLRCSPMKGHSHVYWYRQLPEEGLKFMVYLQKENIIDESGMPKERFSAEFPKEGPSILRIQQVVRGDSAAYFCASSRRGPPENTIYFGEGSWLTVV.

The chain is built from TRBV5-6 and TRBJ1-5, with D hard to call. The CDR3 totals 17 residues. Deletions cut 0 bases from V and 0 bases from J, with 13 bases between. CDR1 is SGHDT and CDR2 is YYEEEE in the germline V gene. CDR3 DNA sequence: TGTGCCAGCAGCTTGGGGCGACTACTTTATAGCAATCAGCCCCAGCATTTT. As protein: CASSLGRLLYSNQPQHF. The entire variable domain, with the rest obtained from reference TRBV5-6 and TRBJ1-5, is as follows: DAGVTQSPTHLIKTRGQQVTLRCSPKSGHDTVSWYQQALGQGPQFIFQYYEEEERQRGNFPDRFSGHQFPNYSSELNVNALLLGDSALYLCASSLGRLLYSNQPQHFGDGTRLSIL.

CDR3 loop: CASSPPGTVNTEAFF. In nucleotides, the CDR3 is TGTGCCAGCTCACCCCCCGGGACGGTGAACACTGAAGCTTTCTTT. The chain combines TRBV18 with TRBJ1-1, with D perhaps matching TRBD1 (5 bases). This CDR3 region has 15 residues. Per the germline V gene, CDR1 is KGHSH and CDR2 is LQKENI. The V and J ends lost 3 bases and 0 bases respectively, with 11 bases between them.

V and J are TRBV28 and TRBJ1-3; D remains ambiguous. Deletions cut 7 bases from V and 0 bases from J, with 4 bases between. The CDR3 has 12 amino acids. Per the germline V gene, CDR1 is MDHEN and CDR2 is SYDVKM. CDR3 nucleotide sequence: TGTGCCAGCAACGACTCTGGAAACACCATATATTTT. Its translation is CASNDSGNTIYF.

V gene TRBV5-1 combines with J gene TRBJ2-1; D is unresolved. The CDR3 sequence is 13 residues long. V gave up 5 bases and J gave up 8 bases, with 14 bases separating them. The germline V gene has CDR1 SGHRS and CDR2 YFSETQ. The DNA of the CDR3 is TGCGCCAGCAGACTCCTCTCCAAGGATGAGCAGTTCTTC. Translated, it gives CASRLLSKDEQFF.

V is TRBV30 and J is TRBJ1-2, with a possible D match to TRBD1 (5 bases). The CDR3 runs to 10 residues. Trimming removed 5 bases from V and 8 bases from J, with 9 bases in between. CDR1 GTSNPN and CDR2 SVGIG come from the germline V gene (reference sequence). DNA of the CDR3: TGTGCCTGGGACAGAGTCGGCTACACCTTC. Encoded protein: CAWDRVGYTF.

The rearrangement uses TRBV9 and TRBJ1-1; no definite D call. V was shortened by 5 bases and J by 4 bases, with 15 bases between the two germline ends. Germline assignment: CDR1 SGDLS and CDR2 YYNGEE. There are 14 residues in the CDR3. The CDR3 loop reads CASREHPGATEAFF. In nucleotides, the CDR3 is TGTGCCAGCAGAGAACATCCCGGTGCCACTGAAGCTTTCTTT.

The chain is built from TRBV28 and TRBJ2-2; D possibly corresponds to TRBD1 (6 bases). V lost 2 bases to trimming and J lost 5 bases, with 12 bases between them. Germline CDR1 and CDR2: MDHEN and SYDVKM. This CDR3 spans 15 amino acids. CDR3 in amino acids: CASSLRDTPTGELFF. CDR3 coding DNA: TGTGCCAGCAGTTTAAGGGACACACCAACCGGGGAGCTGTTTTTT. Full variable domain (remainder filled in from reference TRBV28 and TRBJ2-2): DVKVTQSSRYLVKRTGEKVFLECVQDMDHENMFWYRQDPGLGLRLIYFSYDVKMKEKGDIPEGYSVSREKKERFSLILESASTNQTSMYLCASSLRDTPTGELFFGEGSRLTVL.

The V call is TRBV5-1, the J call TRBJ2-3; the D is unclear. CDR3 length: 12 amino acids. V was trimmed by 4 bases and J by 5 bases, leaving 8 bases between them. CDR1 is SGHRS and CDR2 is YFSETQ in the germline V gene. The CDR3 protein is CASSPLGDTQYF. CDR3 DNA sequence: TGCGCCAGCAGCCCCCTTGGAGATACGCAGTATTTT.

The gene calls are TRBV4-3 and TRBJ2-3; 14 positions agree with TRBD2. Germline trimming cut 0 bases from V and 4 bases from J; bases unmatched to any gene: 0. The germline V gene encodes CDR1 LGHNA and CDR2 YSLEER. The CDR3 consists of 16 residues. CDR3 in amino acids: CASSQEGLAGADTQYF. CDR3 nucleotide sequence: TGCGCCAGCAGCCAAGAGGGACTAGCGGGAGCAGATACGCAGTATTTT.

This sequence joins TRBV19 and TRBJ1-5; D possibly corresponds to TRBD1 (5 bases). CDR3 length: 15 amino acids. The V end lost 3 bases, the J end lost 2 bases, and 11 bases lay between the germline ends. Germline V gene lookup returns CDR1 LNHDA and CDR2 SQIVND (reference sequence). This chain's CDR3 is CASSMQGVGNQPQHF. The CDR3 DNA reads TGTGCCAGTAGTATGCAGGGTGTCGGCAATCAGCCCCAGCATTTT.